This TCR beta chain was captured by sequencing in a study of response to subunit inactivated influenza vaccine. Regarding the study as a whole: Only a handful of new T cells, the authors suggested, are recruited with each seasonal influenza vaccination.

This clonotype was detected a few times. The antigen is undetermined. The V gene's germline CDR1 is MNHEY and CDR2 SVGAGI. There are 17 residues in the CDR3. V trimming: 1 base; J trimming: 6 bases; junction bases outside the gene matches: 5. MiXCR was run by TCRdb on the RT-PCR reads, yielding one entry per CDR3 protein. The data hold around 160,000 distinct CDR3 sequences, with roughly a tenth observed a single time. V is TRBV6-5 and J is TRBJ1-6; 11 bases are shared with TRBD1. Specimen: non-naive T cells sorted from PBMCs, collected 40 to 50 days after vaccination. This TCR came from a man in his forties or fifties who received an inactivated influenza vaccine. The CDR3 reads CASSYYLGTGGNSPLHF. CDR3 DNA: TGTGCCAGCAGTTACTATCTGGGGACAGGGGGTAATTCACCCCTCCACTTT.